The next 26 T cell receptor beta chains were all read from a single sample in a study of cytomegalovirus exposure and HLA in healthy donors. PCR amplification relied on 60 Vbeta primers (plus 13 Jbeta primers). Clones were sequenced by immunoSEQ multiplex PCR, and TCRdb holds only the in-frame ones, with some missing. The specimen's table records some 130,000 clones. The sequenced sample consisted of PBMCs. Source of these receptors: a woman aged 40 to 55 in good health and CMV-seropositive.

V is TRBV5-1 and J is TRBJ1-1; 8 positions match TRBD1. The CDR3 is 13 residues long. Germline CDR1 reads SGHRS; CDR2 reads YFSETQ. Germline trimming cut 4 bases from V and 4 bases from J; bases unmatched to any gene: 3. The CDR3 DNA sequence: TGCGCCAGCAGCGGTACAGGGGGCACTGAAGCTTTCTTT. Encoded protein: CASSGTGGTEAFF.

The gene calls are TRBV2 and TRBJ2-2; the D is unclear. The CDR3 covers 13 residues. The germline V and J ends were trimmed by 4 bases and 2 bases, with 5 bases remaining between them. CDR1 and CDR2 from the germline V gene are SNHLY and FYNNEI. Here the CDR3 DNA reads TGTGCCAGCAGTGTATATAACACCGGGGAGCTGTTTTTT. It translates to CASSVYNTGELFF. The whole variable domain, filled in from reference TRBV2 and TRBJ2-2, reads EPEVTQTPSHQVTQMGQEVILRCVPISNHLYFYWYRQILGQKVEFLVSFYNNEISEKSEIFDDQFSVERPDGSNFTLKIRSTKLEDSAMYFCASSVYNTGELFFGEGSRLTVL.

The chain joins TRBV5-1 to TRBJ1-2; possible D gene TRBD1, 6 bases. Trimming removed 3 bases at V and 6 bases at J, with 18 bases between. In germline, CDR1 is SGHRS, CDR2 YFSETQ. CDR3 size: 15 residues. The CDR3 DNA reads as TGCGCCAGCAGCTCCCAACAGGGTAAAACTAATGGCTACACCTTC. Residues: CASSSQQGKTNGYTF.

This chain uses TRBV7-2 with TRBJ1-1; TRBD1 is a possible D gene (6 bases). Trimming left V 2 bases short and J 9 bases short, with 13 bases between. In germline, CDR1 is SGHTA, CDR2 FQGNSA. This CDR3 comprises 13 residues. CDR3 sequence: CASSLQGPQQAFF. CDR3 DNA: TGTGCCAGCAGCTTACAGGGGCCTCAGCAAGCTTTCTTT.

V gene TRBV19 combines with J gene TRBJ1-1, with D unclear. The V gene's germline CDR1 is LNHDA and CDR2 SQIVND (reference sequence). V lost 9 bases to trimming and J lost 3 bases, with 17 bases between them. The CDR3 is made up of 14 amino acids. CDR3 protein: CASTLRGGDTEAFF. In nucleotides, the CDR3 is TGTGCCAGCACCTTACGGGGAGGAGACACTGAAGCTTTCTTT.

As DNA, the CDR3 is TGTGCCAGCAGCTTTTGGACAGGTATGAACACTGAAGCTTTCTTT. It encodes CASSFWTGMNTEAFF. The V and J genes are TRBV5-4 and TRBJ1-1; 7 nucleotides align to TRBD1. This CDR3 spans 15 amino acids. CDR1 SGHNT and CDR2 YYREEE come from the germline V gene (reference sequence). The trim removed 2 bases at V and 0 bases at J, leaving 4 bases unmatched.

V gene TRBV5-4 combines with J gene TRBJ2-7, with 10 nucleotides matching TRBD2. CDR3 length: 15 residues. The germline V gene encodes CDR1 SGHNT and CDR2 YYREEE (reference sequence). Unmatched junction bases numbered 9, after V lost 4 bases and J lost 5 bases. CDR3 DNA sequence: TGTGCCAGCAGCGCCAATAGCGGGAGGTTCCACGAGCAGTACTTC. This encodes CASSANSGRFHEQYF.

V is TRBV6-6 and J is TRBJ1-5; 7 bases line up with TRBD1. The CDR3 runs to 14 residues. Germline assignment: CDR1 MNHNY and CDR2 SVGAGI (reference sequence). The trim removed 6 bases at V and 5 bases at J, leaving 7 bases unmatched. The DNA of the CDR3 is TGTGCCAGCAGGATAGGACAGGCAGATCAGCCCCAGCATTTT. This sequence encodes CASRIGQADQPQHF.

The V call is TRBV15, the J call TRBJ2-7; tentatively, D is TRBD1 (6 bases). Germline lookup yields CDR1 LNHNV and CDR2 YYDKDF (reference sequence). The CDR3 contains 14 residues. V was trimmed by 0 bases and J by 2 bases, leaving 8 bases between them. The CDR3 coding sequence is TGTGCCACCAGCAGAGACACAGGGACCTACGAGCAGTACTTC. This translates into CATSRDTGTYEQYF.

The V call is TRBV5-4, the J call TRBJ1-4, with TRBD1 matching 7 bases. CDR1 is SGHNT, CDR2 YYREEE, per germline (reference sequence). The trim removed 3 bases at V and 4 bases at J, leaving 3 bases unmatched. The CDR3 has 14 residues. CDR3 sequence reads: CASSSYRGNEKLFF. The CDR3 DNA follows: TGTGCCAGCAGCTCTTACAGGGGTAATGAAAAACTGTTTTTT.

The chain joins TRBV7-2 to TRBJ2-1; D not certain. The germline V gene has CDR1 SGHTA and CDR2 FQGNSA. Trimming stripped 3 bases from V and 4 bases from J, with 7 bases between. The CDR3 totals 13 residues. This chain's CDR3 is CASSLGFYNEQFF. In DNA form, the CDR3 reads TGTGCCAGCAGCTTGGGCTTTTACAATGAGCAGTTCTTC.

This rearrangement joins TRBV5-1 to TRBJ2-2; 11 bases are a match to TRBD1. This CDR3 region has 15 residues. Germline V gene lookup returns CDR1 SGHRS and CDR2 YFSETQ. The V and J ends lost 2 bases and 9 bases, in that order; junction bases with no gene match: 6. The CDR3 spells CASSFGQGALRELFF. Written as DNA, the CDR3 is TGCGCCAGCAGCTTCGGACAGGGGGCCTTGCGGGAGCTGTTTTTT.

The V and J genes are TRBV30 and TRBJ2-1; 8 bases line up with TRBD2. After removal of 2 bases from V and 7 bases from J, the junction contained 7 bases not matched to a gene. This CDR3 region has 14 residues. Germline CDR1 is GTSNPN and CDR2 is SVGIG (reference sequence). CDR3 coding DNA: TGTGCCTGGAGTAGTCAGCGGGAGTGGAATGAGCAGTTCTTC. Residues: CAWSSQREWNEQFF.

The rearrangement joins TRBV6-5 to TRBJ2-6; D perhaps matches TRBD2 (6 bases). Germline V gene sequence: CDR1 MNHEY, CDR2 SVGAGI. V lost 0 bases to trimming and J lost 1 base, with 7 bases between them. The CDR3 covers 16 residues. CDR3 loop: CASSYSGGSGANVLTF. CDR3 DNA sequence: TGTGCCAGCAGTTACTCAGGAGGGTCTGGGGCCAACGTCCTGACTTTC.

The V gene is TRBV29-1, the J gene TRBJ1-2; D remains ambiguous. Germline CDR1 and CDR2: SQVTM and ANQGSEA. The CDR3 runs to 15 residues. Trimming cost V 2 bases and J 4 bases, with 17 bases left between them. The CDR3 DNA sequence: TGCAGCGTTGAACCCCGATTCGGGGATCCCTATGGCTACACCTTC. It codes for CSVEPRFGDPYGYTF.

CDR3 coding DNA: TGTGCCAGCAGTTTAGGGGCCGGCAGCTTCTCTGGGGCCAACGTCCTGACTTTC. This translates into CASSLGAGSFSGANVLTF. The V call is TRBV27, the J call TRBJ2-6, with D possibly being TRBD1 (5 bases). The V and J ends lost 2 bases and 0 bases respectively, with 14 bases between them. This CDR3 has 18 amino acids. Germline CDR1 reads MNHEY; CDR2 reads SMNVEV (reference sequence).

V and J are TRBV29-1 and TRBJ2-6; TRBD2 is a possible D gene (5 bases). Germline V lookup: CDR1 SQVTM, CDR2 ANQGSEA. Between the trimmed V and J ends, which lost 6 bases and 2 bases, there was a span of 8 bases. The CDR3 runs 13 residues. CDR3 residues: CSVTGAGANVLTF. Here the CDR3 DNA reads TGCAGCGTCACCGGGGCTGGGGCCAACGTCCTGACTTTC.

The CDR3, as DNA: TGTGCCAGCAGTTTAGGGGCAGGGTGGGGCAATCAGCCCCAGCATTTT. It codes for CASSLGAGWGNQPQHF. The chain is built from TRBV28 and TRBJ1-5; TRBD1 might be the D (5 bases). Trimming left V 2 bases short and J 2 bases short, with 13 bases between. Germline lookup yields CDR1 MDHEN and CDR2 SYDVKM. The CDR3 runs 16 residues.

The rearrangement links TRBV10-3 to TRBJ2-7; TRBD2 is a possible D gene (6 bases). This CDR3 comprises 15 residues. CDR1 and CDR2 (germline): ENHRY, SYGVKD. The germline V and J ends were trimmed by 4 bases and 1 base, with 14 bases remaining between them. The DNA of the CDR3 is TGTGCCATCAGTGTGACGCGGGACCGATCCTACGAGCAGTACTTC. Its translation is CAISVTRDRSYEQYF.

CDR3 amino acids: CASSREAGGSYEQYF. CDR3 nucleotide sequence: TGCGCCAGCAGCCGTGAGGCAGGGGGGTCCTACGAGCAGTACTTC. The chain combines TRBV4-3 with TRBJ2-7, with a possible D match to TRBD1 (7 bases). Trimming removed 4 bases at V and 1 base at J, with 14 bases between. Germline V lookup: CDR1 LGHNA, CDR2 YSLEER. The CDR3 covers 15 residues.

J is TRBJ1-1 and V is TRBV29-1, with 7 bases fitting TRBD1. Looked up from germline, CDR1 is SQVTM and CDR2 is ANQGSEA. The CDR3 consists of 13 residues. V shed 6 bases and J 0 bases; nucleotides not matched to a gene: 4. CDR3 residues: CSVRTGLNTEAFF. In DNA form, the CDR3 reads TGCAGCGTCAGGACAGGCTTGAACACTGAAGCTTTCTTT.

The J gene is TRBJ1-2, the V gene TRBV29-1; TRBD1 might be the D (6 bases). CDR1 and CDR2 (germline): SQVTM, ANQGSEA. Trimming pared 3 bases from V and 4 bases from J, leaving 9 bases between. The CDR3 extends over 12 amino acids. For the CDR3, the DNA is TGCAGCGTTGACCCCAGGGGCTATGGCTACACCTTC. Its protein product is CSVDPRGYGYTF.

The chain employs TRBV7-2 and TRBJ2-7, with TRBD2 as a possible D gene (6 bases). Germline V lookup: CDR1 SGHTA, CDR2 FQGNSA. This CDR3 has 15 residues. V shed 2 bases and J shed 0 bases, with 11 bases lying between them. The CDR3 DNA reads as TGTGCCAGCAGCTTAATAGGAGGGGCCTCCTACGAGCAGTACTTC. The encoded protein is CASSLIGGASYEQYF.

This rearrangement joins TRBV5-1 to TRBJ2-7; maybe TRBD2 (5 bases). The CDR3 contains 15 residues. The V end was cut by 2 bases, the J end by 2 bases, with 14 bases between. CDR1 SGHRS and CDR2 YFSETQ come from the germline V gene. CDR3 region: CASSLTGLGPYEQYF. In DNA form, the CDR3 reads TGCGCCAGCAGCTTAACCGGACTCGGCCCCTACGAGCAGTACTTC.

The chain couples TRBV7-2 to TRBJ1-2; 7 bases agree with TRBD1. J was trimmed by 3 bases and V by 0 bases; bases with no gene match: 4. Germline loops: CDR1 SGHTA, CDR2 FQGNSA. This CDR3 has 15 amino acids. The CDR3 DNA reads as TGTGCCAGCAGCTTAGCGTGGCAGGGGGACTATGGCTACACCTTC. Its translation is CASSLAWQGDYGYTF.

In regard to this clone: The identical CDR3 is also encoded by other nucleotide sequences in the sample. V and J are TRBV19 and TRBJ2-5, with 7 bases lining up with TRBD2. With 7 bases clipped from V and 4 bases from J, the junction kept 9 bases outside the gene matches. Germline lookup yields CDR1 LNHDA and CDR2 SQIVND (reference sequence). The CDR3 runs 14 residues. For the CDR3, the DNA is TGTGCCAGTACCCCAGCGGGAAGTAGAGAGACCCAGTACTTC. This codes for CASTPAGSRETQYF. Full variable domain (rest looked up from reference TRBV19 and TRBJ2-5): DGGITQSPKYLFRKEGQNVTLSCEQNLNHDAMYWYRQDPGQGLRLIYYSQIVNDFQKGDIAEGYSVSREKKESFPLTVTSAQKNPTAFYLCASTPAGSRETQYFGPGTRLLVL.